Below, 20 T cell receptor beta chains from the same sample are listed, as sequenced in a study of CD8 T cells in ankylosing spondylitis. Using its own MiXCR run on the 5' RACE reads, TCRdb lists one record per CDR3 protein. Of 310,000 or so distinct CDR3 sequences in the sample, around 18% were seen once. Sequencing was performed on blood, either unsorted or a sorted T cell fraction (not recorded which). The receptor source for this set is a male donor with ankylosing spondylitis or in good health (not recorded which).

The J gene is TRBJ2-3, the V gene TRBV5-1; a weak D match, TRBD2 (6 bases). Germline V gene sequence: CDR1 SGHRS, CDR2 YFSETQ. The CDR3 contains 16 residues. V lost 4 bases and J 0 bases, leaving 15 bases between the germline ends. This CDR3 reads CASSPSSGPSTDTQYF. CDR3 DNA: TGCGCCAGCAGCCCATCGAGCGGGCCAAGCACAGATACGCAGTATTTT.

The rearrangement joins TRBV12-3 or TRBV12-4 to TRBJ1-2, with 8 bases fitting TRBD1. The V and J ends lost 6 bases and 7 bases, in that order; junction bases with no gene match: 7. The CDR3 has 13 residues. CDR3 sequence reads: CASRWTGNGGYTF. The CDR3 nucleotides are TGTGCCAGCAGATGGACAGGGAATGGTGGCTACACCTTC.

This clonotype was counted at least ten times. The rearrangement joins TRBV9 to TRBJ2-3, with D possibly being TRBD2 (5 bases). The CDR3 spans 16 residues. Germline V gene lookup returns CDR1 SGDLS and CDR2 YYNGEE. Deletions cut 0 bases from V and 2 bases from J, with 13 bases between. CDR3 residues: CASSVAAGDSTDTQYF. The CDR3, as DNA: TGTGCCAGCAGCGTAGCTGCGGGCGACTCCACAGATACGCAGTATTTT.

This rearrangement joins TRBV7-9 to TRBJ1-4; D is possibly TRBD1 (5 bases). Trimming took off 5 bases at V and 6 bases at J, with 13 bases between the two ends. This CDR3 has 14 amino acids. Germline V CDR1 and CDR2: SEHNR, FQNEAQ (reference sequence). The CDR3 loop reads CASSTGRGDEKLFF. In nucleotides, the CDR3 is TGTGCCAGCAGCACAGGTCGGGGCGATGAAAAACTGTTTTTT.

This chain connects TRBV5-1 to TRBJ2-3; 12 bases match TRBD1. Germline assignment: CDR1 SGHRS and CDR2 YFSETQ. Trimming cost V 0 bases and J 6 bases; bases outside gene matches: 5. This CDR3 comprises 16 residues. CDR3 loop: CASSLAGTGGVDTQYF. CDR3 bases: TGCGCCAGCAGCTTGGCCGGGACAGGGGGCGTTGATACGCAGTATTTT.

The chain is built from TRBV11-2 and TRBJ2-5; 8 nucleotides agree with TRBD1. Germline assignment: CDR1 SGHAT and CDR2 FQNNGV. This CDR3 contains 15 residues. V dropped 1 base and J dropped 4; count of bases not matched to a gene: 5. CDR3 DNA: TGTGCCAGCAGCTTAGGGACAGGGAGAGGAGAGACCCAGTACTTC. Its protein product is CASSLGTGRGETQYF.

The J gene is TRBJ2-1, the V gene TRBV18, with D perhaps being TRBD1 or TRBD2 (7 bases each). This CDR3 spans 14 amino acids. Germline CDR1 and CDR2: KGHSH and LQKENI. V gave up 6 bases and J gave up 10 bases, with 19 bases separating them. The CDR3 sequence: CASSPEQGGLEQFF. CDR3 DNA: TGTGCCAGCTCCCCGGAGCAGGGGGGGTTAGAGCAGTTCTTC.

The chain combines TRBV5-1 with TRBJ2-3; a weak D match, TRBD1 (6 bases). The CDR3 is 17 amino acids. Looked up from germline, CDR1 is SGHRS and CDR2 is YFSETQ. V gave up 0 bases and J gave up 8 bases, with 22 bases separating them. CDR3 in DNA: TGCGCCAGCAGCTTGGTTGGGCCCTCAGAGAAGGGGGTTACGCAGTATTTT. This gives the protein CASSLVGPSEKGVTQYF.

This clonotype was counted between two and nine times. This chain links TRBV29-1 with TRBJ1-3, with D unresolved. The CDR3 extends over 12 amino acids. V was pared by 6 bases and J by 6 bases, with 12 bases between. CDR1 and CDR2 (germline): SQVTM, ANQGSEA. For the CDR3, the DNA is TGCAGCGTCGAACACGGAGCAAACACCATATATTTT. Translating gives CSVEHGANTIYF.

The V call is TRBV12-3 or TRBV12-4, the J call TRBJ2-3; tentatively, D is TRBD1 (5 bases). V lost 5 bases, J lost 1 base, and 13 bases lay in between. This CDR3 has 15 amino acids. CDR3 nucleotides: TGTGCCAGCAGTCGCAGGGTTGTTGGCACAGATACGCAGTATTTT. Its protein is CASSRRVVGTDTQYF.

This clonotype has a single count. One end of the junction does not line up with germline, which may come from a read error. The chain employs TRBV7-2 and TRBJ2-3; 7 nucleotides agree with TRBD2. In germline, CDR1 is SGHTA, CDR2 FQGNSA. The CDR3 totals 15 residues. DNA for the CDR3: TGTGCCGGCAGTCTAGCGGTTCTCGAAAGGGATACGCAGTATTTT. It yields the protein CAGSLAVLERDTQYF.

The chain recombines TRBV6-7 with TRBJ1-5; D ambiguous. TRBV6-7 is an ORF for which the function is uncertain. Trimming pared 2 bases from V and 1 base from J, leaving 6 bases between. There are 14 residues in the CDR3. The CDR3 loop reads CASSYRPSNQPQHF. CDR3 sequence (DNA): TGTGCCAGCAGTTACCGACCAAGCAATCAGCCCCAGCATTTT.

The chain recombines TRBV20-1 with TRBJ1-5, with 7 bases that match TRBD1. The ends lost 5 bases at V and 3 bases at J; junction bases unmatched: 7. This CDR3 comprises 14 residues. The germline CDR1 and CDR2 sequences are DFQATT and SNEGSKA (reference sequence). CDR3 coding DNA: TGCAGTGCTCTACAGGGGCCCGCCAATCAGCCCCAGCATTTT. Translated, it gives CSALQGPANQPQHF.

In regard to this clonotype: At one of its ends the junction is not consistent with the germline gene, which may arise from a read error. The CDR3 DNA sequence: TGTACCACCAGTGAGTCTCCGGGACTTAGCAACAATGAGCAGTTCTTC. This sequence encodes CTTSESPGLSNNEQFF. V usage is TRBV24-1 and J usage is TRBJ2-1, with a weak D call TRBD2 (6 bases). Germline V gene sequence: CDR1 KGHDR, CDR2 SFDVKD. The CDR3 extends over 16 amino acids.

A single count supports this clonotype. The chain couples TRBV4-1 to TRBJ1-1; D is undetermined. From germline, CDR1 is MGHRA and CDR2 YSYEKL. V was cut by 1 base and J by 0 bases, with 9 bases left in between. The length of the CDR3 is 15 residues. This chain's CDR3 is CASSQGAVMNTEAFF. For the CDR3, the DNA is TGCGCCAGCAGCCAAGGTGCTGTCATGAACACTGAAGCTTTCTTT.

There are a few counts of this clonotype. The CDR3 coding sequence is TGTGCCAGCAGCCAAGATTTCGGCGGTGGGGTTGACAATGAGCAGTTCTTC. Its translation is CASSQDFGGGVDNEQFF. V gene TRBV4-2 combines with J gene TRBJ2-1; no reliable D call. With 0 bases removed from V and 5 bases from J, the gap between germline ends came to 17 bases. Germline V lookup: CDR1 LGHNA, CDR2 YNFKEQ. This CDR3 has 17 amino acids.

The chain combines TRBV12-3 or TRBV12-4 with TRBJ1-3; D is undetermined. The CDR3 runs to 10 residues. V was shortened by 7 bases and J by 4 bases, with 2 bases between the two germline ends. CDR3 region: CASKGNTIYF. The CDR3 DNA reads TGTGCCAGCAAAGGAAACACCATATATTTT.

This clonotype was detected ten times or more. The CDR3 loop is CASSSPNEQFF. The CDR3 nucleotides read TGTGCCAGCAGTTCCCCGAATGAGCAGTTCTTC. The chain is built from TRBV12-3 or TRBV12-4 and TRBJ2-1; D ambiguous. The CDR3 consists of 11 residues. V shed 4 bases and J shed 7 bases, with 5 bases lying between them.

This chain links TRBV10-3 with TRBJ2-7, with D hard to call. The CDR3 runs to 13 residues. Trimming pared 3 bases from V and 0 bases from J, leaving 6 bases between. CDR1 is ENHRY and CDR2 is SYGVKD in the germline V gene. The CDR3, as DNA: TGTGCCATCAGTGACAACAGCTCCTACGAGCAGTACGTC. Its protein product is CAISDNSSYEQYV.

The chain links TRBV20-1 to TRBJ2-3; 9 bases line up with TRBD2. The V gene's germline CDR1 is DFQATT and CDR2 SNEGSKA (reference sequence). The CDR3 is made up of 14 amino acids. V trimming: 1 base; J trimming: 2 bases; junction bases outside the gene matches: 1. The CDR3 coding sequence is TGCAGTGCTAGAGGGACTAGCGTCACAGATACGCAGTATTTT. It specifies CSARGTSVTDTQYF.